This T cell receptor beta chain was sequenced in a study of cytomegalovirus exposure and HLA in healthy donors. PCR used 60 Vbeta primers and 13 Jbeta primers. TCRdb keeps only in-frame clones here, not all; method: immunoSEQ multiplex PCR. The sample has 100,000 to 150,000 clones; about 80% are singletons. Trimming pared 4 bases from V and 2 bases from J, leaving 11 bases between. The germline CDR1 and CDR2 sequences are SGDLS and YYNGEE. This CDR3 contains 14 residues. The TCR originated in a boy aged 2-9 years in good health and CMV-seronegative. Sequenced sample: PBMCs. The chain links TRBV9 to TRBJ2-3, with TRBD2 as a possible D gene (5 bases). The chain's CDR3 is CASSLTSFTDTQYF. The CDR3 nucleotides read TGTGCCAGCAGCCTCACTAGTTTCACAGATACGCAGTATTTT.